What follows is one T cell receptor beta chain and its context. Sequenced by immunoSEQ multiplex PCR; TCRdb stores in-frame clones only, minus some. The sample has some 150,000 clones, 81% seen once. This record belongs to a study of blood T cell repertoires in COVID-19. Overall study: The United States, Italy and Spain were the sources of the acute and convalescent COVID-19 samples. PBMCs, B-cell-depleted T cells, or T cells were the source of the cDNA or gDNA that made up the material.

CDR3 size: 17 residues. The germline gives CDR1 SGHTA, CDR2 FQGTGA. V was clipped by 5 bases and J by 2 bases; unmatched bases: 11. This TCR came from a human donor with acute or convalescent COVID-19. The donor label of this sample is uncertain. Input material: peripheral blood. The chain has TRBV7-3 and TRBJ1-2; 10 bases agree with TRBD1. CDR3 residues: CASSPNPRGQGNYGYTF. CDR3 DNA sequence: TGTGCCAGCAGCCCAAACCCTCGGGGACAGGGGAACTATGGCTACACCTTC.